This T cell receptor beta chain was identified in a study of blood T cell repertoires in COVID-19 (dated by TCRdb to about 2020). Notes on the research overall: The collaborator samples originated in the United States, Italy and Spain and spanned the acute and convalescent phases of COVID-19. Where available, HLA class I and class II types were taken from metadata supplied by the sample provider and were not determined by assay-based typing. Subjects who had been exposed to COVID-19, were actively infected with it, or had recovered from it provided the deeply sampled blood TCRbeta repertoires that made up the dataset. The prospective study material was composed of cDNA or gDNA derived from T cells, B-cell-depleted T cells, or PBMCs. A de-identified subject ID, COVID-19 status, age in years and sex were almost always included in the sample metadata. The repertoires were released in a freely available public database intended as a resource for research on the immune response to SARS-CoV-2. Samples were obtained from the ongoing ImmuneRACE study (first 160 participants) and from about 1,300 subjects provided by 6 global collaborators.

As concerns this clone: This receptor's antigen is unknown. Base qualities are not provided; no much larger clone lies one nucleotide away.

The germline V end is reduced by 2 bases and the J end by 6 bases; junction bases left unmatched: 6. According to the germline V gene (reference sequence), CDR1 reads LGHDT and CDR2 reads YNNKEL. Its CDR3 holds 14 amino acids, cysteine through phenylalanine. Only the CDR3 region is kept as DNA, spanning 42 bases read in frame from base 1. The immunoSEQ Assay, a bias-controlled multiplex PCR, was used to amplify TCRbeta CDR3 regions from genomic DNA. As for the original processing: Within the assay, amplification of reference gene primers was used to estimate how many nucleated cells each sample contained. Sequence reads were collapsed and filtered to measure the absolute abundance of every unique TCRbeta CDR3 rearrangement. For each sample, productive Simpson clonality was calculated as the square root of Simpson's diversity index across productive rearrangements. This is the immuneACCESS table as TCRdb keeps it, with only in-frame sequences that have V and J called. A part of the clones is gone; compared with another copy, unresolved V genes explain less than half, and the rest is unexplained. Clonal size and the V and J genes are those of that table, whereas D and trimming came from the DNA. The sample data list 250,000 to 300,000 clones, and about 81% of these were observed just once. Approximately 4% of the sample is taken by the ten largest.

Participants in the prospective study were enrolled through a virtual design, were aged about 18 to 89 years, and lived in roughly 24 United States geographic areas. Cohort assignment in the prospective study relied on participant-reported clinical history from a screening survey and a study questionnaire. Each participant in the prospective study had whole blood, serum and a nasopharyngeal or oropharyngeal swab collected by mobile phlebotomists. Participants in the prospective study had the option to provide additional blood draws and questionnaires over a roughly 2-month period. Before DNA extraction, blood samples from the prospective study were shipped at room temperature or frozen. Here is what the overall study found, with its caveats: How much clinical and demographic metadata was included differed by source and by participant, and the metadata was provided uncurated.

Recombination connected TRBV3-1 (or the pseudogene TRBV3-2) to TRBJ1-1; 7 central bases correspond to TRBD1. Material: PBMCs or T cells enriched from blood (not recorded which). This receptor was identified in a man younger than 40 with acute COVID-19. The bases are TGTGCCAGCAGCCAAACCAGGGGGTCCGCTGAAGCTTTCTTT. It is translated as CASSQTRGSAEAFF.